This T cell receptor beta chain was sequenced in a study of shared clonotypes between healthy human individuals. Each cell subset's genomic DNA was divided evenly among several immunoSEQ plates. In the original workflow: With immunoSEQ giving junction-only sequences and no quality scores, filtering differed. Generated by immunoSEQ multiplex PCR, the TCRdb table keeps only in-frame clones and is missing some. V and J calls and clone size are those listed in that table; D and trimming were worked out from the DNA. Seen here are more than 400,000 clones, approximately 84% observed once, and the top ten hold roughly 13%. Per the germline V gene, CDR1 is SGHNT and CDR2 is YYREEE (reference sequence). The J segment lost 5 bases and the V segment lost 3 bases, leaving 11 bases of the junction unmatched. This CDR3 has 16 residues.

The TCR originated in a woman aged 40 to 49 in good health. Some clones in this sample may be carry-over from other donors' samples. The rearrangement joins TRBV5-4 to TRBJ2-5; 9 nucleotides match TRBD1. Sequenced material: PBMCs. CDR3 in amino acids: CASSSTGTGWAETQYF. CDR3 nucleotide sequence: TGTGCCAGCAGCTCGACCGGGACAGGGTGGGCGGAGACCCAGTACTTC. Full variable domain (remainder filled in from reference TRBV5-4 and TRBJ2-5): ETGVTQSPTHLIKTRGQQVTLRCSSQSGHNTVSWYQQALGQGPQFIFQYYREEENGRGNFPPRFSGLQFPNYSSELNVNALELDDSALYLCASSSTGTGWAETQYFGPGTRLLVL.